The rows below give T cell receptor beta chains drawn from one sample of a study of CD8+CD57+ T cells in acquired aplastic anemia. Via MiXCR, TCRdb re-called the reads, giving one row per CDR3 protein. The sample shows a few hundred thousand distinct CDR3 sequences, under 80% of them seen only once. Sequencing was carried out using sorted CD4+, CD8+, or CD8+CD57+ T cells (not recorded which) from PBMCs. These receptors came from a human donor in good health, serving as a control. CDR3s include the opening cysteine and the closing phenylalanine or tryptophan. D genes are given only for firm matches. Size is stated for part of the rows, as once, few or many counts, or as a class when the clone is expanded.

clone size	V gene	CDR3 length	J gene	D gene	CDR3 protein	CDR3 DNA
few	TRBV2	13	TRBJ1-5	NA	CASSDGGNQPQHF	TGTGCCAGCAGTGATGGGGGTAATCAGCCCCAGCATTTT
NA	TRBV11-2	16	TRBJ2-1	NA	CASSPSSTAARNERFF	TGTGCCAGCAGCCCGTCAAGCACGGCGGCGCGGAATGAGCGGTTCTTC
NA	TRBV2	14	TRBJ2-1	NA	CASSRGSSQNEQFF	TGTGCCAGCAGTCGGGGTAGTAGCCAGAACGAGCAGTTCTTC
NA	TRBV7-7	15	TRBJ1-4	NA	CASSLVAAGTTRGFF	NA
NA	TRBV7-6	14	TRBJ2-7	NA	CASSQGASNTEAFF	TGTGCCAGCAGCCAAGGGGCGTCGAACACCGAAGCTTTCTTC
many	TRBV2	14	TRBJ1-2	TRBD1	CATGTDRADYGYTF	TGTGCCACCGGTACGGACAGGGCGGACTATGGCTACACCTTC
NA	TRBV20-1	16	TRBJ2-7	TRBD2	CSARDSLAGELYEQYF	TGCAGTGCTAGAGATTCCTTGGCGGGAGAGCTCTACGAGCAGTACTTC
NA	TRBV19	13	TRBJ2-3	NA	CAISDGRTEPQYF	TGTGCCATTAGTGACGGGCGGACAGAGCCGCAGTATTTT
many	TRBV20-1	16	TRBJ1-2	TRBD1	CSARPPQGAINYGYTF	TGCAGTGCTAGACCACCTCAGGGGGCAATTAACTATGGCTACACCTTC
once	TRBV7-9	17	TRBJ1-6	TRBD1	CASSKGTGDKKGSPLHF	TGTGCCAGTAGCAAGGGGACAGGGGACAAAAAGGGTTCACCCCTCCACTTT
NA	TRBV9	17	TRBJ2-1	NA	CASSGDKGGATIDEQFF	TGTGCCAGCAGCGGGGACAAGGGTGGGGCAACAATAGATGAGCAGTTCTTC
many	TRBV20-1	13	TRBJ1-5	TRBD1	CSADRGSNQPQHF	TGCAGTGCGGACAGGGGAAGCAATCAGCCCCAGCATTTT
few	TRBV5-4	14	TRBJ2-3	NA	CASSLEWGTDTQYF	TGTGCCAGCAGCTTGGAGTGGGGTACAGATACGCAGTATTTT
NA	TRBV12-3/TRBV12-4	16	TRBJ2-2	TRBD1	CATKNGQGWETGELFF	TGTGCCACAAAGAACGGACAGGGGTGGGAAACCGGGGAGCTGTTTTTT
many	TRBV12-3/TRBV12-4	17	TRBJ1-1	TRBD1	CASSPGQGGRGFTEAFF	TGTGCCAGCAGCCCGGGACAGGGGGGAAGGGGTTTCACTGAAGCTTTCTTT
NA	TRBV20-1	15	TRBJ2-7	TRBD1	CSARESGQGWYEQYF	TGCAGTGCTAGAGAGTCGGGACAGGGTTGGTACGAGCAGTACTTC
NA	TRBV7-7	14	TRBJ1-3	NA	CASSLTASGDTIYF	TGTGCTAGCAGCTTAACAGCCTCGGGGGACACCATCTATTTT
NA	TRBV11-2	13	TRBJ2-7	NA	CASSSSRGYEQYF	TGTGCCAGCAGCAGCAGCCGGGGCTACGAGCAGTACTTC
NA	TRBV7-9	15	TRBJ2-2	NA	CASTLGAIPPGELFF	TGTGCCAGCACCTTAGGAGCTATCCCGCCCGGGGAGCTGTTTTTT
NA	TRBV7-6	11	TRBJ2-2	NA	CASRPTGALFF	TGTGCCAGCAGACCGACCGGTGCGCTGTTTTTT